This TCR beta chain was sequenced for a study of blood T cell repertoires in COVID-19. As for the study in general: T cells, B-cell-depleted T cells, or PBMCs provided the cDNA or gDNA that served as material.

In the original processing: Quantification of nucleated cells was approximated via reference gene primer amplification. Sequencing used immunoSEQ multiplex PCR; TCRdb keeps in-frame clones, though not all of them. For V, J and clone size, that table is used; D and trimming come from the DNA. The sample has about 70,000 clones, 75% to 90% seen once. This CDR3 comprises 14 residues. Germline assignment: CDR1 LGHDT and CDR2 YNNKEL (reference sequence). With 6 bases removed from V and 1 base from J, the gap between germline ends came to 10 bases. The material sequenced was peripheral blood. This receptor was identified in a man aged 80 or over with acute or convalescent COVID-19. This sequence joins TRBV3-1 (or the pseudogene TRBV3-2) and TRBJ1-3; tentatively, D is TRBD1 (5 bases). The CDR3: CASSLGVSGNTIYF. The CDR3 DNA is TGTGCCAGCAGTTTAGGGGTTTCTGGAAACACCATATATTTT.